The clone carrying this T cell receptor beta chain was observed many times. Its antigen remains unknown. This record comes from a study of human T cells and chemical hapten exposure. The study, taken as a whole, reports: Expanded TCR counts at PT1 were positively correlated with the patch test score. Sensitization with DPC brought no change to TCRs above 1 in 1000 in frequency.

Losses at the gene ends were 2 bases for V and 5 bases for J; bases not matched to a gene: 2. The CDR3 covers 14 residues. Germline CDR1 MNHEY, CDR2 SVGEGT. Indicated time point: pre-sensitization, week 0. Sample treatment: therapeutic diphenylcyclopropenone sensitization with weekly scalp DPC. Each patch-test visit's blood sample preceded patch application. Before extraction, the whole blood was not fractionated, and total RNA was taken from it. Using its own MiXCR run on the RACE reads, TCRdb lists one record per CDR3 protein. The sample lists around 60,000 distinct CDR3 sequences; around 7% were seen once.

The sequencing here drew on whole blood, taken in connection with sensitization to the hapten diphenylcyclopropenone (DPC). The rearrangement links TRBV6-2 or TRBV6-3 to TRBJ2-2, with 7 bases lining up with TRBD1. The sequence derives from a woman in her 30s with alopecia areata. Some clones in this sample may be carry-over from other donors' samples. The CDR3 DNA sequence: TGTGCCAGCAGTTACACGACAGGGACCGGGGAGCTGTTTTTT. Protein: CASSYTTGTGELFF.